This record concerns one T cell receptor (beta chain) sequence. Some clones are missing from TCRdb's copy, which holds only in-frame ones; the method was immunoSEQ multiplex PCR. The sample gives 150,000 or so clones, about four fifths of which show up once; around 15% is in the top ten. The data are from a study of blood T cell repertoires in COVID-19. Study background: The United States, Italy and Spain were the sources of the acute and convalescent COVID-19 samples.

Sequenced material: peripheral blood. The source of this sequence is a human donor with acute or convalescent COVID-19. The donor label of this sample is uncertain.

The CDR3 loop reads CASSLDAGYEQYF. In DNA, the CDR3 is TGTGCCAGCAGCTTAGATGCAGGCTACGAGCAGTACTTC. The rearrangement links TRBV7-9 to TRBJ2-7; no definite D call. V lost 1 base and J 3 bases, leaving 7 bases between the germline ends. The CDR3 length is 13 residues. Germline CDR1 reads SEHNR; CDR2 reads FQNEAQ (reference sequence).